This T cell receptor (beta chain) was observed in a study of CD8 T cells in Susac syndrome. It was with random hexamers that about 0.45 to 1 ug RNA was reverse transcribed. One entry per CDR3 protein, called by TCRdb with MiXCR from the immunoSEQ multiplex PCR reads. The sample records roughly 180,000 distinct CDR3 sequences, roughly 94% being singletons. The CDR3 has 14 residues. Trimming pared 0 bases from V and 8 bases from J, leaving 12 bases between. Germline CDR1 reads SGDLS; CDR2 reads YYNGEE. The sample was CD4+ T cells from PBMCs. The clonotype was recovered from a human donor with Susac syndrome. The genes are TRBV9 and TRBJ2-1; D remains unclear. The chain's CDR3 is CASSVVVGFHEQFF. Here the CDR3 DNA reads TGTGCCAGCAGCGTAGTGGTGGGGTTTCATGAGCAGTTCTTC.